This T cell receptor (beta chain) was observed in a study of shared clonotypes between healthy human individuals. Overall study findings and caveats: Non-shared clonotypes showed lower generation probabilities than clonotypes common to all four donors.

On sorted subsets, replicate PCRs used approximately 190 ng DNA, or 27,000 or so T cell genomes. This table comes from immunoSEQ multiplex PCR, and its TCRdb copy is limited to in-frame clones, with some not included. Here the sample spans about 690,000 clones, 90% being singletons. Trimming shortened V by 2 bases and J by 5 bases, and 7 bases separated the two germline ends. Germline CDR1 is SGHVS and CDR2 is FQNEAQ. The CDR3 totals 13 residues. In regard to this clone: The antigen is unknown.

The source of this sequence is a man younger than 30 in good health. Some clones in this sample may be carry-over from other donors' samples. The gene calls are TRBV7-8 and TRBJ1-5; maybe TRBD1 (5 bases). Sequenced input: memory CD8+ T cells from PBMCs. Documented subset: CD45RO+ cells pooled with CCR7-negative TemRA cells. CDR3 loop: CASSLWGDQPQHF. The CDR3 DNA reads as TGTGCCAGCAGCTTATGGGGGGATCAGCCCCAGCATTTT.